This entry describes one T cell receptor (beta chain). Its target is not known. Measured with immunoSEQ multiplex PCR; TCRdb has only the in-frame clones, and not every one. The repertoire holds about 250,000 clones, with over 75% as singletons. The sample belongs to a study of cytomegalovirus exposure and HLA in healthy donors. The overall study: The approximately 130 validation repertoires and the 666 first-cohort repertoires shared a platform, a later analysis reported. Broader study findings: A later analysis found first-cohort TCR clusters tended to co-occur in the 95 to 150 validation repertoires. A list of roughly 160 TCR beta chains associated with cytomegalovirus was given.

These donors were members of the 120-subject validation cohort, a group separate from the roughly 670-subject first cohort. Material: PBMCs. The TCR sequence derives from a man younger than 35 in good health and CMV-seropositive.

In DNA form, the CDR3 reads TGTGCCTGGAGCCGCGGGCCAGGGAATGGAAACACCATATATTTT. Residues: CAWSRGPGNGNTIYF. V gene TRBV30 combines with J gene TRBJ1-3; the D gene is possibly TRBD1 (5 bases). Germline CDR1 reads GTSNPN; CDR2 reads SVGIG (reference sequence). Trimming removed 3 bases at V and 3 bases at J, with 15 bases between. The CDR3 is 15 residues long.